This T cell receptor beta chain was retrieved from a study of T cell repertoires in cytomegalovirus infection. Study as a whole: CMV infection together with matching HLA type was indicated by public TCR beta signatures. Study observations and caveats: Clonotypes of TCR beta that were HLA-C-restricted and CMV-specific dominated the ex vivo response.

This CDR3 comprises 16 residues. V shed 4 bases, J shed 6 bases, and the junction held 6 bases outside the gene matches. Germline CDR1 KGHSH, CDR2 LQKENI. This clonotype is a singleton in its sample. The target antigen is unknown. TCRdb fed the reads into MiXCR, producing one record per CDR3 protein. The table includes 100,000 to 150,000 distinct CDR3 sequences, roughly 9% detected once. The sequencing sample was made of PBMCs. J is TRBJ1-6 and V is TRBV18; the match to TRBD1 covers 10 bases. The sequence was obtained from a human donor in good health (CMV status not recorded). Some clones in this sample may be carry-over from other donors' samples. CDR3 in DNA: TGTGCCAGCTCACTCGTACGACAGGGGGCTAATTCACCCCTCCACTTT. It specifies CASSLVRQGANSPLHF.